The 21 T cell receptor beta chains below all came from one sample that was sequenced in a study of blood T cell repertoires in COVID-19. Assay used: immunoSEQ multiplex PCR; TCRdb lists only in-frame clones, some missing. Of roughly 100,000 clones listed, around 84% are singletons. Specimen: peripheral blood. Receptors originate from a man in his forties or fifties with active or convalescent COVID-19.

The rearrangement joins TRBV29-1 to TRBJ2-3; D is perhaps TRBD1 (7 bases). This CDR3 region has 13 residues. In germline, CDR1 is SQVTM, CDR2 ANQGSEA. V was cut by 1 base and J by 5 bases, with 10 bases left in between. The CDR3 here is CSVEGQGGDTQYF. The CDR3 DNA follows: TGCAGCGTTGAAGGGCAGGGGGGAGATACGCAGTATTTT.

V and J are TRBV3-1 (or the pseudogene TRBV3-2) and TRBJ1-3; 9 positions agree with TRBD1. V dropped 7 bases and J dropped 9; count of bases not matched to a gene: 7. The CDR3 length is 13 residues. The germline gives CDR1 LGHDT, CDR2 YNNKEL (reference sequence). The CDR3 DNA sequence: TGTGCCAGCACCCGGGGGACAGGGACCACCATATATTTT. As protein: CASTRGTGTTIYF.

V gene TRBV6-2 or TRBV6-3 combines with J gene TRBJ1-5; perhaps TRBD1 as D (5 bases). Germline V gene sequence: CDR1 MNHEY, CDR2 SVGEGT. The CDR3 length is 13 residues. V lost 4 bases and J lost 5, with 9 bases in between. Here the CDR3 reads CASSFDSDQPQHF. The CDR3 coding sequence is TGTGCCAGCAGTTTTGACAGTGATCAGCCCCAGCATTTT.

The rearrangement uses TRBV6-5 and TRBJ2-3, with 8 positions matching TRBD1. The CDR3 spans 15 residues. Germline V gene sequence: CDR1 MNHEY, CDR2 SVGAGI. Trimming took 4 bases from V and 0 from J; bases not matched to a gene: 3. The CDR3 region is CASSSGQGSTDTQYF. CDR3 coding DNA: TGTGCCAGCAGTTCCGGACAGGGAAGCACAGATACGCAGTATTTT.

The rearrangement joins TRBV3-1 (or the pseudogene TRBV3-2) to TRBJ1-5; D call uncertain. The CDR3 contains 14 residues. From germline, CDR1 is LGHDT and CDR2 YNNKEL (reference sequence). Trimming took off 1 base at V and 5 bases at J, with 9 bases between the two ends. CDR3 sequence: CASSQGSSDQPQHF. CDR3 coding DNA: TGTGCCAGCAGCCAAGGGTCTTCGGATCAGCCCCAGCATTTT.

This clone was counted a few times. The chain employs TRBV4-2 and TRBJ1-4; 7 nucleotides line up with TRBD1. Trimming cost V 0 bases and J 4 bases; bases outside gene matches: 11. The CDR3 covers 18 residues. Germline loops: CDR1 LGHNA, CDR2 YNFKEQ. The CDR3 nucleotides read TGTGCCAGCAGCCAAGATTGGGGCCGGACAGGCAATAATGAAAAACTGTTTTTT. It encodes CASSQDWGRTGNNEKLFF.

The rearrangement uses TRBV5-1 and TRBJ2-3; maybe TRBD1 (5 bases). This CDR3 is built from 14 residues. V dropped 3 bases and J dropped 4 bases, with 12 bases sitting between them. Germline CDR1 SGHRS, CDR2 YFSETQ. The CDR3 DNA reads TGCGCCAGCAGCTCAAGTCAGGGATCAGATACGCAGTATTTT. It yields the protein CASSSSQGSDTQYF. The full variable domain, in which reference TRBV5-1 and TRBJ2-3 provide the parts outside the CDR3, is KAGVTQTPRYLIKTRGQQVTLSCSPISGHRSVSWYQQTPGQGLQFLFEYFSETQRNKGNFPGRFSGRQFSNSRSEMNVSTLELGDSALYLCASSSSQGSDTQYFGPGTRLTVL.

The chain uses TRBV9 and TRBJ2-5; a possible D gene is TRBD1 (8 bases). V shed 4 bases and J shed 1 base, with 14 bases lying between them. The CDR3 is 15 residues long. The germline gives CDR1 SGDLS, CDR2 YYNGEE. CDR3 sequence: CASSTGGGTQETQYF. Here the CDR3 DNA reads TGTGCCAGCAGCACAGGGGGGGGGACCCAAGAGACCCAGTACTTC.

The rearrangement links TRBV5-6 to TRBJ2-7; TRBD1 is a possible D gene (5 bases). This CDR3 comprises 13 residues. Trimming took 4 bases from V and 2 from J, leaving 10 bases between them. The germline V gene has CDR1 SGHDT and CDR2 YYEEEE. The CDR3 coding sequence is TGTGCCAGCAGCCTAGACAGTCCCTACGAGCAGTACTTC. It yields the protein CASSLDSPYEQYF.

The rearrangement joins TRBV12-5 to TRBJ2-5; TRBD1 matches at 10 bases. The J segment lost 3 bases and the V segment lost 7 bases, leaving 8 bases of the junction unmatched. The CDR3 contains 15 residues. Germline V lookup: CDR1 LGHNT, CDR2 FRNRAP. The CDR3 here is CASASRDRGKETQYF. For the CDR3, the DNA is TGTGCTAGTGCTTCCCGGGACAGGGGAAAAGAGACCCAGTACTTC.

The chain uses TRBV7-2 and TRBJ1-6; D is ambiguous. V lost 2 bases and J 7 bases, leaving 9 bases between the germline ends. Germline V CDR1 and CDR2: SGHTA, FQGNSA. The CDR3 covers 14 residues. The CDR3 protein is CASSLPGINSPLHF. The CDR3 DNA reads TGTGCCAGCAGCTTACCGGGAATAAATTCACCCCTCCACTTT. The entire variable domain, with the rest obtained from reference TRBV7-2 and TRBJ1-6, is as follows: GAGVSQSPSNKVTEKGKDVELRCDPISGHTALYWYRQSLGQGLEFLIYFQGNSAPDKSGLPSDRFSAERTGGSVSTLTIQRTQQEDSAVYLCASSLPGINSPLHFGNGTRLTVT.

The chain has TRBV27 and TRBJ1-1; possible D gene TRBD1, 5 bases. This CDR3 region has 16 residues. Trimming shortened V by 0 bases and J by 0 bases, and 11 bases separated the two germline ends. Germline V gives CDR1 MNHEY, CDR2 SMNVEV (reference sequence). The CDR3 sequence: CASSLSIDSLNTEAFF. Written as DNA, the CDR3 is TGTGCCAGCAGTTTATCCATCGACAGCCTGAACACTGAAGCTTTCTTT.

The chain combines TRBV4-1 with TRBJ1-2, with 8 bases lining up with TRBD1. Germline values: CDR1 MGHRA, CDR2 YSYEKL. The CDR3 has 15 residues. V gave up 0 bases and J gave up 5 bases; unmatched junction bases: 5. The CDR3 here is CASSQEDGTGYGYTF. In nucleotides, the CDR3 is TGCGCCAGCAGCCAAGAAGACGGGACAGGATATGGCTACACCTTC.

The chain carries TRBV27 and TRBJ1-5; possible D gene TRBD1, 5 bases. The V gene lost 3 bases and the J gene lost 0 bases, with 12 bases spanning the gap. The CDR3 is made up of 16 amino acids. Germline V gene sequence: CDR1 MNHEY, CDR2 SMNVEV (reference sequence). The CDR3 region is CASSFWGGNSNQPQHF. CDR3 DNA: TGTGCCAGCAGTTTTTGGGGCGGTAATAGCAATCAGCCCCAGCATTTT.

The count of this clone is one. The rearrangement links TRBV24-1 to TRBJ2-6; 7 bases align to TRBD2. Germline assignment: CDR1 KGHDR and CDR2 SFDVKD. The CDR3 extends over 19 amino acids. Trimming at V came to 3 bases and at J to 0 bases, leaving 10 bases not matched to a gene. CDR3 nucleotides: TGTGCCACCAGTGATGTGGGGAGGGGCCCCCTCTCTGGGGCCAACGTCCTGACTTTC. This sequence encodes CATSDVGRGPLSGANVLTF.

This clone was seen just once. The gene calls are TRBV6-5 and TRBJ2-7, with 11 positions matching TRBD1. V dropped 8 bases and J dropped 2; count of bases not matched to a gene: 5. The germline V gene encodes CDR1 MNHEY and CDR2 SVGAGI. The CDR3 length is 14 residues. The CDR3 here is CASLGGQGAYEQYF. As DNA, the CDR3 is TGTGCCAGCCTGGGGGGACAGGGGGCCTACGAGCAGTACTTC.

DNA for the CDR3: TGTGCCAGCAGCCTGGGCCCTGTGGACACCATATATTTT. This codes for CASSLGPVDTIYF. The V and J genes are TRBV7-2 and TRBJ1-3; no reliable D call. CDR1 and CDR2 (germline): SGHTA, FQGNSA. CDR3 length equals 13 residues. V lost 5 bases to trimming and J lost 8 bases, with 13 bases between them.

Comment on this clone: Within the sample, other DNA sequences also encode this same CDR3. The rearrangement links TRBV6-1 to TRBJ1-5, with 7 bases that match TRBD1. The V segment lost 2 bases and the J segment 4 bases; nucleotides outside the gene matches: 2. Germline loops: CDR1 MNHNS, CDR2 SASEGT. The CDR3 extends over 14 amino acids. CDR3 sequence (DNA): TGTGCCAGCAGTGAACAACAGGGGAATCAGCCCCAGCATTTT. Its translation: CASSEQQGNQPQHF.

The chain is built from TRBV29-1 and TRBJ2-3; no reliable D call. V was cut by 4 bases and J by 0 bases, with 8 bases left in between. Germline assignment: CDR1 SQVTM and CDR2 ANQGSEA. The CDR3 consists of 13 residues. CDR3 amino acids: CSVVGRSTDTQYF. CDR3 nucleotides: TGCAGCGTTGTGGGCCGGAGCACAGATACGCAGTATTTT.

This sequence joins TRBV5-1 and TRBJ2-5, with a tentative D call TRBD2 (6 bases). The germline gives CDR1 SGHRS, CDR2 YFSETQ. Trimming stripped 0 bases from V and 10 bases from J, with 16 bases between. The CDR3 is 14 amino acids. The CDR3 loop is CASSLVFPPEGQYF. The CDR3 DNA reads as TGCGCCAGCAGCTTGGTGTTTCCCCCGGAGGGCCAGTACTTC.

A single count supports this clone. J is TRBJ1-5 and V is TRBV18; tentatively, D is TRBD1 (5 bases). The CDR3 totals 13 residues. The germline V and J ends were trimmed by 2 bases and 4 bases, with 6 bases remaining between them. Germline CDR1 KGHSH, CDR2 LQKENI. CDR3: CASSPGQNQPQHF. The CDR3 DNA reads as TGTGCCAGCTCACCAGGACAAAATCAGCCCCAGCATTTT.